This record concerns one TCR beta chain sequence. The CDR3 contains 17 residues. Losses at the gene ends were 5 bases for V and 7 bases for J; bases not matched to a gene: 15. In germline, CDR1 is SGHTA, CDR2 FQGNSA. If patients had autoimmune disease history or systemic immunosuppression, they were excluded. The source of the sample is a study of OX40 agonist ivuxolimab in advanced cancers. Here immunoSEQ multiplex PCR was the method, and the copy in TCRdb shows in-frame clones only, minus some. In the table there are 60,000 to 80,000 clones, about 79% of which are singletons. The TCR was taken from an adult with an advanced solid tumor such as melanoma, head and neck, liver or kidney cancer. The chain carries TRBV7-2 and TRBJ2-3, with 10 bases that match TRBD2. The source was CD4+ or CD8+ T cells sorted from blood, collected in a trial of the OX40 agonist ivuxolimab. The CDR3 reads CASSPYLASGGGNTQYF. The CDR3 DNA reads TGTGCCAGCAGCCCATACCTTGCTAGCGGGGGAGGCAATACGCAGTATTTT.